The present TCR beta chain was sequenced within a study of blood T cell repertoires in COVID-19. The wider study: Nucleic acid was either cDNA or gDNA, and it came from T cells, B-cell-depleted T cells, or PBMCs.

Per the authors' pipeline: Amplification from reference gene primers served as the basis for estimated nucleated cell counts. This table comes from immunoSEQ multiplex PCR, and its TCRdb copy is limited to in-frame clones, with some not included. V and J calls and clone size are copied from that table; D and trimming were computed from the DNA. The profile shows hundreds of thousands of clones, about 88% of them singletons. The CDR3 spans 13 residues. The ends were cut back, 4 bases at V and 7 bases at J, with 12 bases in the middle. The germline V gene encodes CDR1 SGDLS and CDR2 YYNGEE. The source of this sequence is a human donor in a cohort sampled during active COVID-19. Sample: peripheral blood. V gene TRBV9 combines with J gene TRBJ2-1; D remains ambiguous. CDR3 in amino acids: CASSPTGRNEQFF. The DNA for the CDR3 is TGTGCCAGCAGCCCTACCGGTCGGAATGAGCAGTTCTTC.